This entry lists 26 T cell receptor beta chains sequenced from one sample in a study of blood T cell repertoires in COVID-19. Here immunoSEQ multiplex PCR was the method, and the copy in TCRdb shows in-frame clones only, minus some. The sample holds about 280,000 clones, 89% seen once. The sample consisted of peripheral blood. These receptor sequences come from a man between 45 and 60 years old with acute or convalescent COVID-19.

The rearrangement links TRBV7-8 to TRBJ2-2, with D maybe TRBD1 (6 bases). Germline loops: CDR1 SGHVS, CDR2 FQNEAQ. The V end lost 5 bases, the J end lost 1 base, and 14 bases lay between the germline ends. The CDR3 extends over 16 amino acids. The CDR3 nucleotides are TGTGCCAGCAGCCCGTCCGGGACATTGAACACCGGGGAGCTGTTTTTT. Translating gives CASSPSGTLNTGELFF.

This chain links TRBV11-2 with TRBJ1-1; D gene uncertain. V lost 1 base to trimming and J lost 7 bases, with 16 bases between them. The CDR3 is 15 residues long. Germline CDR1 and CDR2: SGHAT and FQNNGV. The CDR3 loop reads CASSLGVTKTGEAFF. The CDR3 DNA reads TGTGCCAGCAGCTTAGGGGTTACCAAGACGGGTGAAGCTTTCTTT.

V is TRBV6-5 and J is TRBJ2-1; 7 nucleotides match TRBD1. The CDR3 is 15 amino acids. V dropped 2 bases and J dropped 2; count of bases not matched to a gene: 3. Germline V lookup: CDR1 MNHEY, CDR2 SVGAGI. This CDR3 reads CASSYAGQAYNEQFF. The CDR3 nucleotides read TGTGCCAGCAGTTACGCCGGACAGGCCTACAATGAGCAGTTCTTC.

V usage is TRBV19 and J usage is TRBJ1-5; TRBD1 aligns across 9 bases. The CDR3 covers 16 residues. Losses at the gene ends were 5 bases for V and 4 bases for J; bases not matched to a gene: 9. The germline V gene has CDR1 LNHDA and CDR2 SQIVND (reference sequence). CDR3 bases: TGTGCCAGTAGTCCGCCACAGGGGGCTCGAAATCAGCCCCAGCATTTT. Encoded protein: CASSPPQGARNQPQHF. The whole variable domain, remainder taken from reference TRBV19 and TRBJ1-5, is DGGITQSPKYLFRKEGQNVTLSCEQNLNHDAMYWYRQDPGQGLRLIYYSQIVNDFQKGDIAEGYSVSREKKESFPLTVTSAQKNPTAFYLCASSPPQGARNQPQHFGDGTRLSIL.

V gene TRBV7-9 combines with J gene TRBJ1-5; D may be TRBD1 (5 bases). V was shortened by 5 bases and J by 4 bases, with 9 bases between the two germline ends. The CDR3 totals 13 residues. Germline loops: CDR1 SEHNR, CDR2 FQNEAQ (reference sequence). For the CDR3, the DNA is TGTGCCAGCAGCCAGGAGGGGAATCAGCCCCAGCATTTT. Translation: CASSQEGNQPQHF.

The chain carries TRBV19 and TRBJ1-5; D not certain. Trimming removed 4 bases at V and 7 bases at J, with 20 bases between. Germline loops: CDR1 LNHDA, CDR2 SQIVND (reference sequence). The CDR3 spans 16 residues. The CDR3 spells CASSTQSSGPRQPQHF. The CDR3 DNA reads as TGTGCCAGTAGTACCCAGTCGTCGGGTCCAAGACAGCCCCAGCATTTT.

J is TRBJ1-2 and V is TRBV5-1, with D perhaps matching TRBD1 (6 bases). CDR1 and CDR2 from the germline V gene are SGHRS and YFSETQ. Trimming left V 2 bases short and J 4 bases short, with 9 bases between. CDR3 length: 13 amino acids. The CDR3 bases are TGCGCCAGCAGCTTCAGGGGTTCCTATGGCTACACCTTC. Translated: CASSFRGSYGYTF.

The chain couples TRBV10-3 to TRBJ1-1; D is undetermined. The germline V gene has CDR1 ENHRY and CDR2 SYGVKD. There are 11 residues in the CDR3. With 8 bases removed from V and 1 base from J, the gap between germline ends came to 5 bases. CDR3 protein: CAIAENTEAFF. CDR3 bases: TGTGCCATCGCGGAGAACACTGAAGCTTTCTTT.

The chain is built from TRBV9 and TRBJ2-6; 7 bases are shared with TRBD1. The V gene's germline CDR1 is SGDLS and CDR2 YYNGEE. After removal of 4 bases from V and 2 bases from J, the junction contained 3 bases not matched to a gene. The CDR3 has 15 amino acids. CDR3 sequence: CASSLQGTGANVLTF. The CDR3, as DNA: TGTGCCAGCAGCTTACAGGGGACTGGGGCCAACGTCCTGACTTTC.

The chain joins TRBV7-8 to TRBJ1-1; 7 bases align to TRBD1. The CDR3 extends over 14 amino acids. Germline V gene lookup returns CDR1 SGHVS and CDR2 FQNEAQ. V was pared by 4 bases and J by 1 base, with 3 bases of the junction left unmatched. CDR3 in DNA: TGTGCCAGCAGCTCGGGACAGCCGAACACTGAAGCTTTCTTT. It yields the protein CASSSGQPNTEAFF. Complete variable domain (other parts from reference TRBV7-8 and TRBJ1-1): GAGVSQSPRYKVAKRGQDVALRCDPISGHVSLFWYQQALGQGPEFLTYFQNEAQLDKSGLPSDRFFAERPEGSVSTLKIQRTQQEDSAVYLCASSSGQPNTEAFFGQGTRLTVV.

This chain connects TRBV2 to TRBJ2-3; a possible D gene is TRBD2 (6 bases). Germline assignment: CDR1 SNHLY and CDR2 FYNNEI. CDR3 length equals 15 residues. Trimming cost V 8 bases and J 0 bases, with 15 bases left between them. The CDR3 sequence: CASVRETTSTDTQYF. In DNA form, the CDR3 reads TGTGCCAGCGTCCGGGAGACCACTAGCACAGATACGCAGTATTTT.

This sequence joins TRBV5-1 and TRBJ2-1; 9 nucleotides match TRBD1. There are 13 residues in the CDR3. Per germline, CDR1 SGHRS and CDR2 YFSETQ. After removal of 3 bases from V and 6 bases from J, the junction contained 1 base not matched to a gene. DNA for the CDR3: TGCGCCAGCAGCTCGGACAGGGGCAATGAGCAGTTCTTC. This translates into CASSSDRGNEQFF.

This chain links TRBV27 with TRBJ2-7; 7 bases match TRBD1. Germline CDR1 is MNHEY and CDR2 is SMNVEV (reference sequence). The CDR3 is made up of 14 amino acids. J gave up 5 bases and V 6 bases, and 10 bases lay outside the gene matches. In DNA, the CDR3 is TGTGCCAGCAGCGTCCGACAGGGAACCCACGAGCAGTACTTC. Amino acid sequence: CASSVRQGTHEQYF.

This chain connects TRBV12-3 or TRBV12-4 to TRBJ1-6; D is ambiguous. Trimming removed 4 bases at V and 15 bases at J, with 10 bases between. There are 11 residues in the CDR3. The DNA of the CDR3 is TGTGCCAGCAGTTCGGCTCTAGTCCTCCACTTT. Its protein is CASSSALVLHF.

The V gene is TRBV4-2, the J gene TRBJ2-3; D is unclear. Germline V gene sequence: CDR1 LGHNA, CDR2 YNFKEQ. The ends were cut back, 2 bases at V and 2 bases at J, with 8 bases in the middle. This CDR3 comprises 14 residues. CDR3 bases: TGTGCCAGCAGCCAACTCGGTCACACAGATACGCAGTATTTT. As protein: CASSQLGHTDTQYF.

This clone was seen more than once but under ten times. V and J are TRBV9 and TRBJ1-4, with TRBD1 as a possible D gene (5 bases). The CDR3 runs 16 residues. Germline loops: CDR1 SGDLS, CDR2 YYNGEE. V lost 4 bases, J lost 0 bases, and 13 bases lay in between. In nucleotides, the CDR3 is TGTGCCAGCAGCCCACTGCGGGGGGCAACTAATGAAAAACTGTTTTTT. Translated: CASSPLRGATNEKLFF.

This chain links TRBV10-3 with TRBJ2-5; D call uncertain. The CDR3 contains 13 residues. Germline V gives CDR1 ENHRY, CDR2 SYGVKD. Trimming stripped 2 bases from V and 4 bases from J, with 8 bases between. The CDR3 reads CAISEQDPETQYF. Written as DNA, the CDR3 is TGTGCCATCAGTGAGCAGGATCCAGAGACCCAGTACTTC.

This chain links TRBV5-1 with TRBJ1-1; no reliable D call. The V gene's germline CDR1 is SGHRS and CDR2 YFSETQ. Trimming took 0 bases from V and 1 from J, leaving 7 bases between them. The CDR3 spans 14 residues. The CDR3 nucleotides read TGCGCCAGCAGCTTGGGACAACCGAACACTGAAGCTTTCTTT. Amino acids: CASSLGQPNTEAFF.

The CDR3 spells CASSLEAPWVGANYGYTF. The CDR3 coding sequence is TGCGCCAGCAGCTTGGAAGCCCCTTGGGTCGGGGCTAACTATGGCTACACCTTC. The V call is TRBV5-1, the J call TRBJ1-2, with unresolved D. Germline V gives CDR1 SGHRS, CDR2 YFSETQ. The ends were cut back, 0 bases at V and 0 bases at J, with 18 bases in the middle. The length of the CDR3 is 18 residues.

The chain recombines TRBV6-2 or TRBV6-3 with TRBJ2-2; tentatively, D is TRBD1 (5 bases). Germline V gene sequence: CDR1 MNHEY, CDR2 SVGEGT. V lost 6 bases to trimming and J lost 5 bases, with 16 bases between them. There are 15 residues in the CDR3. CDR3 DNA sequence: TGTGCCAGCAGCCCTAGGGGTTTCACTACCGGGGAGCTGTTTTTT. It encodes CASSPRGFTTGELFF.

This chain joins TRBV5-4 and TRBJ2-5; no clear D gene. The V and J ends lost 2 bases and 0 bases respectively, with 8 bases between them. CDR3 length equals 14 residues. The V gene's germline CDR1 is SGHNT and CDR2 YYREEE (reference sequence). CDR3 bases: TGTGCCAGCAGCTTACGGCAGGACCAAGAGACCCAGTACTTC. Translated: CASSLRQDQETQYF.

This clone was picked up many times. V gene TRBV21-1 combines with J gene TRBJ1-1; the D call of TRBD1 is as the table states it, not checked on the DNA. TRBV21-1 counts as a pseudogene. CDR3 length: 16 amino acids. This CDR3 reads CASGDRGPWLGTEAFF. The CDR3, as DNA: TGTGCCAGCGGGGACAGGGGGCCCTGGTTGGGCACTGAAGCTTTCTTT.

This chain joins TRBV6-6 and TRBJ1-2, with 7 bases fitting TRBD1. The CDR3 runs to 14 residues. V lost 10 bases and J lost 0; bases outside the gene matches: 8. Germline loops: CDR1 MNHNY, CDR2 SVGAGI (reference sequence). The CDR3 sequence: CATPPGTANYGYTF. The CDR3 nucleotides are TGTGCCACCCCCCCAGGGACAGCTAACTATGGCTACACCTTC.

The V gene is TRBV3-1 (or the pseudogene TRBV3-2), the J gene TRBJ1-3; D is perhaps TRBD1 (6 bases). Germline lookup yields CDR1 LGHDT and CDR2 YNNKEL (reference sequence). This CDR3 is built from 14 residues. The V end lost 4 bases, the J end lost 5 bases, and 12 bases lay between the germline ends. This chain's CDR3 is CASSPGVIRNTIYF. The CDR3 coding sequence is TGTGCCAGCAGCCCAGGGGTTATTCGAAACACCATATATTTT.

The chain employs TRBV24-1 and TRBJ2-7; 8 bases are shared with TRBD2. J was trimmed by 6 bases and V by 3 bases; bases with no gene match: 6. This CDR3 has 14 amino acids. Per germline, CDR1 KGHDR and CDR2 SFDVKD. As DNA, the CDR3 is TGTGCCACCAGTGATCCCAGGGCGGGGGGCGAGCAGTACTTC. Protein product: CATSDPRAGGEQYF.

The CDR3 region has the DNA TGTGCCATCAGGCAGGGGGCTCGGAATGAGCAGTTCTTC. It is translated as CAIRQGARNEQFF. The chain combines TRBV10-3 with TRBJ2-1, with TRBD1 identical over 8 bases. Trimming cost V 6 bases and J 7 bases; bases outside gene matches: 5. Germline V gene data show CDR1 as ENHRY and CDR2 as SYGVKD. CDR3 length equals 13 residues.